The 26 T cell receptor beta chains presented below share a single source sample, sequenced in a study of blood T cells in healthy people across ages. Primers used in a second PCR of roughly 6 to 11 cycles were a sample-barcoded 5' primer and a J-beta primer mix. Each CDR3 protein is one row after TCRdb ran MiXCR on the 5' RACE reads. This sample has 850,000 to 1,000,000 distinct CDR3 sequences, with about 51% found just once. Sequenced sample: blood. These receptors came from a woman in her sixties in good health.

The chain couples TRBV5-6 to TRBJ2-7, with 7 bases fitting TRBD1. Germline V lookup: CDR1 SGHDT, CDR2 YYEEEE. V shed 4 bases and J 0 bases; nucleotides not matched to a gene: 7. The CDR3 is made up of 15 amino acids. The chain's CDR3 is CASSRDSSFSYEQYF. The CDR3 DNA sequence: TGTGCCAGCAGCCGGGACAGTTCTTTCTCCTACGAGCAGTACTTC.

This chain uses TRBV3-1 with TRBJ2-7, with TRBD1 matching 10 bases. The DNA end is more similar to TRBJ2-5, so the J call may be wrong. Germline V CDR1 and CDR2: LGHDT, YNNKEL (reference sequence). This CDR3 contains 15 residues. CDR3 sequence reads: CASSLRDRGFETQYF. CDR3 bases: TGTGCCAGCAGCCTCCGGGACAGGGGTTTTGAGACCCAGTACTTC.

The chain couples TRBV20-1 to TRBJ1-1, with 9 bases aligning to TRBD1. This CDR3 is 12 amino acids long. Trimming cost V 5 bases and J 6 bases; bases outside gene matches: 4. CDR1 and CDR2 (germline): DFQATT, SNEGSKA (reference sequence). This chain's CDR3 is CSAPDRGAEAFF. The CDR3 bases are TGCAGTGCTCCCGACAGGGGGGCTGAAGCTTTCTTT.

The chain employs TRBV2 and TRBJ2-6, with D possibly matching TRBD2 (5 bases). CDR1 SNHLY and CDR2 FYNNEI come from the germline V gene. There are 20 residues in the CDR3. V was clipped by 2 bases and J by 4 bases, with 24 bases between them. The CDR3 DNA reads TGTGCCAGCAGTGAACCACGCGGGCAAGTTGAGCCATCAGGGGCCAACGTCCTGACTTTC. It encodes CASSEPRGQVEPSGANVLTF.

The rearrangement links TRBV15 to TRBJ2-7, with 9 positions matching TRBD1. With 10 bases clipped from V and 4 bases from J, the junction kept 14 bases outside the gene matches. Looked up from germline, CDR1 is LNHNV and CDR2 is YYDKDF (reference sequence). There are 15 residues in the CDR3. The CDR3 DNA is TGTGCCATCAGGCCCTCTAGGACAGGGGATTACGAGCAGTACTTC. Residues: CAIRPSRTGDYEQYF.

The sample holds a few counts of this clonotype. The chain is built from TRBV25-1 and TRBJ1-4; the D gene is possibly TRBD1 (5 bases). CDR1 is MGHDK and CDR2 is SYGVNS in the germline V gene. V lost 4 bases and J lost 8, with 8 bases in between. The CDR3 runs 12 residues. The CDR3 DNA reads as TGTGCCAGCAGTGTTGCAGGGGAAAAACTGTTTTTT. Residues: CASSVAGEKLFF.

This sequence joins TRBV7-3 and TRBJ2-5; D possibly corresponds to TRBD2 (5 bases). Germline-derived CDR1 and CDR2 are SGHTA and FQGTGA. V dropped 8 bases and J dropped 1 base, with 14 bases sitting between them. The CDR3 totals 14 residues. CDR3 in amino acids: CASAPRAGQETQYF. In DNA form, the CDR3 reads TGTGCCAGCGCGCCCCGTGCGGGCCAAGAGACCCAGTACTTC.

The chain employs TRBV20-1 and TRBJ2-3; the D gene is possibly TRBD1 (5 bases). Germline loops: CDR1 DFQATT, CDR2 SNEGSKA (reference sequence). V shed 2 bases and J shed 1 base, with 10 bases lying between them. The CDR3 consists of 14 residues. In DNA, the CDR3 is TGCAGTGCTAGAAGTGGACAAGGCACAGATACGCAGTATTTT. It is translated as CSARSGQGTDTQYF.

Details on this clonotype: A read error may account for a junction end that differs from germline. The rearrangement uses TRBV9 and TRBJ2-3, with 7 bases that match TRBD2. This CDR3 contains 16 residues. Germline CDR1 reads SGDLS; CDR2 reads YYNGEE. CDR3 in amino acids: CASSVGVAGFTDTQYF. The CDR3 DNA sequence: TGTGCCAGCAGTGTAGGGGTAGCGGGCTTCACAGATACGCAGTATTTT.

This clonotype has a handful of counts. The chain couples TRBV3-1 to TRBJ2-7, with 9 bases lining up with TRBD2. The CDR3 runs to 16 residues. Germline CDR1 is LGHDT and CDR2 is YNNKEL (reference sequence). V was pared by 0 bases and J by 0 bases, with 3 bases of the junction left unmatched. The CDR3 reads CASSQERLADSYEQYF. The CDR3 bases are TGTGCCAGCAGCCAAGAGAGACTAGCGGACTCCTACGAGCAGTACTTC.

The genes are TRBV12-3 or TRBV12-4 and TRBJ1-5; no definite D call. CDR3 size: 14 residues. V shed 3 bases and J shed 5 bases, with 11 bases lying between them. The CDR3 reads CASSLGITYQPQHF. The CDR3 DNA reads TGTGCCAGCAGTTTGGGCATCACTTATCAGCCCCAGCATTTT.

The rearrangement uses TRBV16 and TRBJ1-2; 7 bases match TRBD1. V shed 4 bases and J 5 bases; nucleotides not matched to a gene: 16. Per germline, CDR1 KGHSY and CDR2 FQNENV. The length of the CDR3 is 17 residues. Written as DNA, the CDR3 is TGTGCCAGCAGCCGAGAGTCTCCGGGACAGTCATTTTATGGCTACACCTTC. Amino acid sequence: CASSRESPGQSFYGYTF.

This chain links TRBV28 with TRBJ1-5, with 8 bases that match TRBD1. CDR1 and CDR2 (germline): MDHEN, SYDVKM. The CDR3 loop spans 16 amino acids. J gave up 5 bases and V 5 bases, and 11 bases lay outside the gene matches. The CDR3 region is CASSPSTGAKDQPQHF. CDR3 DNA sequence: TGTGCCAGCAGTCCCTCGACAGGGGCTAAAGATCAGCCCCAGCATTTT.

This rearrangement joins TRBV2 to TRBJ2-1; no definite D call. Germline V gene sequence: CDR1 SNHLY, CDR2 FYNNEI. The CDR3 runs to 15 residues. V lost 6 bases to trimming and J lost 0 bases, with 12 bases between them. The DNA for the CDR3 is TGTGCCAGCAGAAAGACGACCAGCTCCTACAATGAGCAGTTCTTC. Translation: CASRKTTSSYNEQFF.

The chain uses TRBV4-3 and TRBJ2-3; 9 bases match TRBD1. After removal of 2 bases from V and 4 bases from J, the junction contained 4 bases not matched to a gene. Germline lookup yields CDR1 LGHNA and CDR2 YSLEER. This CDR3 is built from 15 residues. CDR3 protein: CASSQTGGTADTQYF. DNA of the CDR3: TGCGCCAGCAGCCAAACAGGGGGCACAGCAGATACGCAGTATTTT.

The V call is TRBV20-1, the J call TRBJ2-7, with a tentative D call TRBD2 (6 bases). The CDR3 is 13 amino acids. The germline gives CDR1 DFQATT, CDR2 SNEGSKA (reference sequence). V was cut by 0 bases and J by 7 bases, with 13 bases left in between. This CDR3 is CSAREYPGSEQYF. The CDR3 DNA reads TGCAGTGCTAGAGAGTACCCCGGGAGTGAGCAGTACTTC.

The V call is TRBV10-3, the J call TRBJ2-2; the match to TRBD2 covers 10 bases. The CDR3 runs 15 residues. Germline trimming cut 7 bases from V and 3 bases from J; bases unmatched to any gene: 5. Per the germline V gene, CDR1 is ENHRY and CDR2 is SYGVKD. The CDR3 DNA reads as TGTGCCATCAACGGAGCGGGAGGGTACACCGGGGAGCTGTTTTTT. It yields the protein CAINGAGGYTGELFF.

In its sample, this clonotype was seen a few times. V usage is TRBV9 and J usage is TRBJ2-1; no definite D call. Per the germline V gene, CDR1 is SGDLS and CDR2 is YYNGEE. The V end was cut by 0 bases, the J end by 7 bases, with 5 bases between. This CDR3 spans 12 amino acids. CDR3 amino acids: CASSVGRNEQFF. CDR3 sequence (DNA): TGTGCCAGCAGCGTAGGTAGGAATGAGCAGTTCTTC.

Written as DNA, the CDR3 is TGTGCCAGCAGTGTATTCGGGATAGAGGAGCAGTACTTC. It translates to CASSVFGIEEQYF. The chain recombines TRBV28 with TRBJ2-5; tentatively, D is TRBD2 (5 bases). Germline V gene sequence: CDR1 MDHEN, CDR2 SYDVKM. The CDR3 consists of 13 residues. Deletions cut 5 bases from V and 11 bases from J, with 18 bases between.

The chain couples TRBV4-1 to TRBJ2-1; D is unclear. Germline V gene sequence: CDR1 MGHRA, CDR2 YSYEKL. The CDR3 extends over 15 amino acids. The germline V and J ends were trimmed by 1 base and 10 bases, with 17 bases remaining between them. The CDR3 loop reads CASSQGRPSAREQFF. In DNA, the CDR3 is TGCGCCAGCAGCCAAGGAAGGCCAAGCGCCAGAGAGCAGTTCTTC.

This clonotype was counted a few times. The chain is built from TRBV20-1 and TRBJ2-1; 12 positions agree with TRBD2. Losses at the gene ends were 2 bases for V and 10 bases for J; bases not matched to a gene: 9. This CDR3 has 15 amino acids. CDR1 DFQATT and CDR2 SNEGSKA come from the germline V gene (reference sequence). CDR3: CSARLSGLAGSEQFF. CDR3 nucleotides: TGCAGTGCTAGACTATCGGGACTAGCGGGTTCGGAGCAGTTCTTC.

The chain employs TRBV7-2 and TRBJ2-1; 9 bases map to TRBD1. This CDR3 has 13 residues. The J segment lost 7 bases and the V segment lost 6 bases, leaving 4 bases of the junction unmatched. Germline V gene data show CDR1 as SGHTA and CDR2 as FQGNSA. In DNA, the CDR3 is TGTGCCAGCAGGATTGACAGGGGGAATGAGCAGTTCTTC. Protein product: CASRIDRGNEQFF. Supplemented by reference TRBV7-2 and TRBJ2-1, the full variable domain reads GAGVSQSPSNKVTEKGKDVELRCDPISGHTALYWYRQSLGQGLEFLIYFQGNSAPDKSGLPSDRFSAERTGGSVSTLTIQRTQQEDSAVYLCASRIDRGNEQFFGPGTRLTVL.

This clonotype was observed a few times. This chain joins TRBV7-7 and TRBJ2-5; the D is unclear. The CDR3 spans 15 residues. CDR1 SSHAT and CDR2 FNYEAQ come from the germline V gene (reference sequence). Trimming pared 5 bases from V and 5 bases from J, leaving 18 bases between. The CDR3 sequence: CASSPWSGLGETQYF. DNA of the CDR3: TGTGCCAGCAGCCCATGGAGTGGGTTAGGTGAGACCCAGTACTTC.

This clonotype was observed a few times. V is TRBV20-1 and J is TRBJ2-4; 10 positions agree with TRBD1. The last part of the DNA fits TRBJ2-7 better; the J call may be wrong. The germline gives CDR1 DFQATT, CDR2 SNEGSKA (reference sequence). CDR3 length equals 12 residues. The CDR3 bases are TGCAGGACCGGGACAGGGGATTACGAGCAGTACTTC. As protein: CRTGTGDYEQYF.

This clonotype came up many times. This sequence joins TRBV4-1 and TRBJ2-3; no definite D call. V shed 0 bases and J shed 6 bases, with 13 bases lying between them. The CDR3 has 15 residues. The V gene's germline CDR1 is MGHRA and CDR2 YSYEKL. CDR3 bases: TGCGCCAGCAGCCAAGAGCTGATAGCTACTGATACGCAGTATTTT. Translation: CASSQELIATDTQYF.

A remark on this clonotype: At one boundary the junction diverges from the germline segment, which might be a read error. The chain employs TRBV20-1 and TRBJ1-6; D possibly corresponds to TRBD1 (5 bases). The CDR3 runs 12 residues. CDR1 is DFQATT, CDR2 SNEGSKA, per germline (reference sequence). CDR3 amino acids: CRAGRYNSPLHF. CDR3 sequence (DNA): TGCCGTGCGGGACGGTATAATTCACCCCTCCACTTT.